This TCR beta chain was recorded in a study of cytomegalovirus exposure and HLA in healthy donors. Study findings and constraints: Researchers reported in a later analysis that common viral pathogens appeared linked to several top clusters. Sequencing had likely introduced a cluster of highly shared sequence variants as an artifact. Reports credit the classifier with highly specific, highly sensitive diagnosis of cytomegalovirus status. TCR beta sequences numbering roughly 18,000 were associated with HLA alleles at 0.05 false discovery rate in a later analysis.

The PCR ran on 60 Vbeta and 13 Jbeta primers. Assay used: immunoSEQ multiplex PCR; TCRdb lists only in-frame clones, some missing. The sample lists about 82,000 clones, over 9% occurring once. On this clone itself: Its antigen is not known.

The germline V gene encodes CDR1 DFQATT and CDR2 SNEGSKA (reference sequence). CDR3 length: 11 amino acids. V lost 6 bases, J lost 1 base, and 7 bases lay in between. Sequenced: PBMCs. The receptor was isolated from a man in his 60s in good health and CMV-seropositive. This chain joins TRBV20-1 and TRBJ2-7, with unresolved D. CDR3: CSARSSYEQYF. Here the CDR3 DNA reads TGCAGTGCCAGGTCTTCCTACGAGCAGTACTTC.